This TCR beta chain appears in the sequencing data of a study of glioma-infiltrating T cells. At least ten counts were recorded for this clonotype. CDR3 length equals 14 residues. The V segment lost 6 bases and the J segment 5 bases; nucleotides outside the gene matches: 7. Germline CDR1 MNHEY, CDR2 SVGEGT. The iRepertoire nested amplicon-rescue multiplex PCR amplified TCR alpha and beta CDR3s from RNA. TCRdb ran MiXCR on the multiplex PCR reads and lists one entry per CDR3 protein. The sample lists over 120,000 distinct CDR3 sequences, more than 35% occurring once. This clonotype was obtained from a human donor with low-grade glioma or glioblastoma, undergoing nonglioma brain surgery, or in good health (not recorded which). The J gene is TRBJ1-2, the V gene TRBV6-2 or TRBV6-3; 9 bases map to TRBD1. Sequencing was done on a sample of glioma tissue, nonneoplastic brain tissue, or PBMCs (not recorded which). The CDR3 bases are TGTGCCAGCAGCATCATGACAGGGGGATATGGCTACACCTTC. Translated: CASSIMTGGYGYTF.